The 8 T cell receptor beta chains below were found in one sample sequenced in a study of shared clonotypes between healthy human individuals. The protocol was immunoSEQ multiplex PCR, while the TCRdb copy is restricted to in-frame clones and leaves out a portion. In the table there are some 630,000 clones, 55% to 75% of which are singletons. The sequenced material came from memory CD4+ T cells sorted from blood. Subset given: CD45RA-negative fraction. The receptors derive from a woman aged 25 to 39 in good health.

A single count supports this clone. This rearrangement joins TRBV10-1 to TRBJ2-2; D gene unclear. Trimming removed 3 bases from V and 1 base from J, with 15 bases in between. CDR3 length: 17 residues. CDR1 WNHNN and CDR2 SYGVQD come from the germline V gene (reference sequence). DNA of the CDR3: TGCGCCAGCAGTGAAGATGTTAGGACGGTGAACACCGGGGAGCTGTTTTTT. Amino acids: CASSEDVRTVNTGELFF.

This clone was observed a handful of times. CDR3 region: CASSHKRDFVNEQYF. CDR3 nucleotides: TGCGCCAGCAGTCACAAGCGGGACTTCGTGAACGAGCAGTACTTC. The chain is built from TRBV23-1 and TRBJ2-7, with 7 nucleotides matching TRBD2. TRBV23-1 is an open reading frame whose function is uncertain. Trimming cost V 3 bases and J 5 bases; bases outside gene matches: 10. CDR3 length: 15 amino acids.

This clone was detected a few times. CDR3 sequence reads: CASSLVFRDYTEAFF. In DNA, the CDR3 is TGTGCCAGCAGCTTAGTATTTCGGGATTACACTGAAGCTTTCTTT. The rearrangement uses TRBV7-9 and TRBJ1-1, with D unresolved. This CDR3 has 15 residues. The V and J ends lost 1 base and 3 bases respectively, with 12 bases between them. Germline assignment: CDR1 SEHNR and CDR2 FQNEAQ (reference sequence).

The V and J genes are TRBV27 and TRBJ1-1; TRBD1 agrees at 12 bases. This CDR3 is built from 17 residues. The V gene end was trimmed by 1 base and the J gene end by 0 bases; junction bases not matched to a gene: 3. The germline gives CDR1 MNHEY, CDR2 SMNVEV (reference sequence). The CDR3 DNA sequence: TGTGCCAGCAGTTTATTAGGGACAGGGGGCATGAACACTGAAGCTTTCTTT. The encoded protein is CASSLLGTGGMNTEAFF.

The CDR3 loop is CASSLVGDTQYF. The CDR3 DNA reads TGTGCCAGCAGCTTGGTGGGTGATACGCAGTATTTT. This rearrangement joins TRBV5-4 to TRBJ2-3; D is unresolved. The germline V gene encodes CDR1 SGHNT and CDR2 YYREEE (reference sequence). V dropped 0 bases and J dropped 6 bases, with 5 bases sitting between them. The CDR3 is 12 residues long.

V is TRBV5-1 and J is TRBJ2-2; D gene ambiguous. Germline values: CDR1 SGHRS, CDR2 YFSETQ. This CDR3 is 14 amino acids long. V was cut by 6 bases and J by 0 bases, with 9 bases left in between. The CDR3 DNA follows: TGCGCCAGCAAACCAACATCGAACACCGGGGAGCTGTTTTTT. Amino acids: CASKPTSNTGELFF.

This clone was picked up a small number of times. V gene TRBV28 combines with J gene TRBJ1-1; TRBD1 matches at 8 bases. This CDR3 is 14 amino acids long. The ends lost 8 bases at V and 1 base at J; junction bases unmatched: 6. The germline V gene has CDR1 MDHEN and CDR2 SYDVKM. CDR3 region: CASQPGQGNTEAFF. CDR3 DNA sequence: TGTGCCAGCCAACCAGGACAGGGGAACACTGAAGCTTTCTTT.

A few counts support this clone. Other nucleotide sequences in the sample specify the same CDR3. The chain employs TRBV19 and TRBJ2-7, with 9 bases matching TRBD1. This CDR3 has 15 residues. Trimming removed 4 bases from V and 4 bases from J; junction bases left unmatched: 8. CDR1 is LNHDA, CDR2 SQIVND, per germline (reference sequence). DNA for the CDR3: TGTGCCAGTAGTACGCTCGGGACAGGGTTGTACGAGCAGTACTTC. Its translation: CASSTLGTGLYEQYF.